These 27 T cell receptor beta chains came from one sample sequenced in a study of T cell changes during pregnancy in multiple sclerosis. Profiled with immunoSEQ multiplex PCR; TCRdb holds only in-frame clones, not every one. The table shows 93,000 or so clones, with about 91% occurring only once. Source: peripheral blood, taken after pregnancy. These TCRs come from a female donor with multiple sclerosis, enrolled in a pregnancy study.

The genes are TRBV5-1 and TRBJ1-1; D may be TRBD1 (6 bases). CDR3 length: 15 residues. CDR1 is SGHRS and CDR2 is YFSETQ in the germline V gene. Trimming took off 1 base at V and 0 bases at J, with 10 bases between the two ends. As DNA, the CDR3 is TGCGCCAGCAGCTTGTCGCACAGGGTGAACACTGAAGCTTTCTTT. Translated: CASSLSHRVNTEAFF.

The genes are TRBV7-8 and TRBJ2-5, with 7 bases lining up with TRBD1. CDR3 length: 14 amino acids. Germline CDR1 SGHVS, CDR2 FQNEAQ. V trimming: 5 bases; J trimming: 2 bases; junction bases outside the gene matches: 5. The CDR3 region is CASSPLTGQETQYF. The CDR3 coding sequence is TGTGCCAGCAGCCCTTTGACAGGGCAAGAGACCCAGTACTTC.

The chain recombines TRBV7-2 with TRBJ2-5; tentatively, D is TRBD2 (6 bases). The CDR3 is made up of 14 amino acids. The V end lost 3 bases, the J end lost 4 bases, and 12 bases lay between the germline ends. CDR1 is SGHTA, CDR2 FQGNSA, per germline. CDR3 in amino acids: CASSLIGGIETQYF. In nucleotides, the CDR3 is TGTGCCAGCAGCTTGATTGGAGGGATAGAGACCCAGTACTTC.

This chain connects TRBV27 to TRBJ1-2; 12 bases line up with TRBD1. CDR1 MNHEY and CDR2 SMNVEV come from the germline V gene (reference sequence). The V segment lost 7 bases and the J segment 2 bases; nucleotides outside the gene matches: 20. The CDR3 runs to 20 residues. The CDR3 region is CASTKRKLGTGGNPNYGYTF. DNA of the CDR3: TGTGCCAGCACCAAAAGGAAACTTGGGACAGGGGGCAATCCAAACTATGGCTACACCTTC.

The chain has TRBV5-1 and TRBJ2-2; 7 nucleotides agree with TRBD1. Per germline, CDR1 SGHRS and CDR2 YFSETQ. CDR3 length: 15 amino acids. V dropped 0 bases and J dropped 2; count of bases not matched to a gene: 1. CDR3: CASSLGDRNTGELFF. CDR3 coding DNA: TGCGCCAGCAGCTTGGGGGACAGAAACACCGGGGAGCTGTTTTTT.

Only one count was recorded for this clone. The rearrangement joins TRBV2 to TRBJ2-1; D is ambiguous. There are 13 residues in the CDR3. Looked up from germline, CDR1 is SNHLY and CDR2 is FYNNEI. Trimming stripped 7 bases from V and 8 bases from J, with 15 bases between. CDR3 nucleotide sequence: TGTGCCAGCACCCCTAACGGTGTTGATGAGCAGTTCTTC. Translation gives CASTPNGVDEQFF.

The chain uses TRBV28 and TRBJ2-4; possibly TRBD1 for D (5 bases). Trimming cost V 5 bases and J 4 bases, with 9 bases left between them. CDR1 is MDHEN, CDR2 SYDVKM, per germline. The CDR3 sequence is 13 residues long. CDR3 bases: TGTGCCAGCAGTGGGAAGGGGAAAAACATTCAGTACTTC. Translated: CASSGKGKNIQYF.

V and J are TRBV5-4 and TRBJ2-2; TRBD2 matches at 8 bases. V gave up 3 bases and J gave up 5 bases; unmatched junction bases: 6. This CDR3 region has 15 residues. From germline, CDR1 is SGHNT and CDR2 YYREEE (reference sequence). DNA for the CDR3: TGTGCCAGCAGCTCAGTACGGGGGGGTACCGGGGAGCTGTTTTTT. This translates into CASSSVRGGTGELFF.

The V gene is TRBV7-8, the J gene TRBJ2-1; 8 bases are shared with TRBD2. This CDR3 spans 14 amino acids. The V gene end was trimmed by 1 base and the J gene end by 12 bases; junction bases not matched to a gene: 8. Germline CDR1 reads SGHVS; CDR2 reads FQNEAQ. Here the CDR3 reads CASSLDTAGGWQFF. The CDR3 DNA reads TGTGCCAGCAGCTTAGATACGGCGGGAGGATGGCAGTTCTTC.

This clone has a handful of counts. The CDR3 sequence: CASSPGQGSNQPQHF. Written as DNA, the CDR3 is TGCGCCAGCAGTCCAGGACAGGGGTCCAATCAGCCCCAGCATTTT. The chain recombines TRBV4-1 with TRBJ1-5; 9 nucleotides match TRBD1. Germline CDR1 MGHRA, CDR2 YSYEKL. J gave up 3 bases and V 6 bases, and 6 bases lay outside the gene matches. The CDR3 spans 15 residues.

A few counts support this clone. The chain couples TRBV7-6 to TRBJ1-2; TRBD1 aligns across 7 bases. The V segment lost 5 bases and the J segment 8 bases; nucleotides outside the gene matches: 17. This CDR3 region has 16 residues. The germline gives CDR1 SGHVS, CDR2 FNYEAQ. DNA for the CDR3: TGTGCCAGCAGCCCTAGCGGGACAGCCTACCGCGGGGGCTACACCTTC. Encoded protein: CASSPSGTAYRGGYTF. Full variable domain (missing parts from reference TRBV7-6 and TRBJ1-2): GAGVSQSPRYKVTKRGQDVALRCDPISGHVSLYWYRQALGQGPEFLTYFNYEAQQDKSGLPNDRFSAERPEGSISTLTIQRTEQRDSAMYRCASSPSGTAYRGGYTFGSGTRLTVV.

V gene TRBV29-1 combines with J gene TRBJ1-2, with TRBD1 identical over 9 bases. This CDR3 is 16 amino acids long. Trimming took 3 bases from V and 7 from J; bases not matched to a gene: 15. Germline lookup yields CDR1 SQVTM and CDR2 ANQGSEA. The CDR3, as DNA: TGCAGCGTTGATGGGGTTGGGGACAGGGTATTGGGTGGCTACACCTTC. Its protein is CSVDGVGDRVLGGYTF.

The chain's CDR3 is CASSVPTGGNYGYTF. In DNA form, the CDR3 reads TGTGCCAGCAGTGTTCCGACAGGGGGCAACTATGGCTACACCTTC. This chain uses TRBV6-1 with TRBJ1-2, with 10 bases identical to TRBD1. CDR1 MNHNS and CDR2 SASEGT come from the germline V gene. V trimming: 4 bases; J trimming: 2 bases; junction bases outside the gene matches: 4. This CDR3 region has 15 residues.

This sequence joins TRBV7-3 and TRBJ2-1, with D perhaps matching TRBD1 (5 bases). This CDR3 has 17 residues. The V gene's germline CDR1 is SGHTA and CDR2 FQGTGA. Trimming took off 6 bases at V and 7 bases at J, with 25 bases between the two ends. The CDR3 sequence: CASSRSAGSILANEQFF. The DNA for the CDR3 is TGTGCCAGCAGTCGTTCCGCAGGGTCTATATTGGCGAATGAGCAGTTCTTC.

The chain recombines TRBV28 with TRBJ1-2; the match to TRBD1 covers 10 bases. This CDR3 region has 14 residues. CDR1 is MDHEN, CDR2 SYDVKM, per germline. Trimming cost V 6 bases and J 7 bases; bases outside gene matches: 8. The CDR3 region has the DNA TGTGCCAGCAGCATTCGACAGGGGGCGCCTGGCTACACCTTC. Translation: CASSIRQGAPGYTF.

The CDR3 here is CASRPVLNTEAFF. CDR3 bases: TGTGCCAGCAGGCCGGTTTTAAACACTGAAGCTTTCTTT. V and J are TRBV28 and TRBJ1-1; D not certain. The germline V and J ends were trimmed by 6 bases and 2 bases, with 10 bases remaining between them. Germline V gene data show CDR1 as MDHEN and CDR2 as SYDVKM. The CDR3 covers 13 residues.

CDR3 region: CASNRRGRTDTQYF. For the CDR3, the DNA is TGCGCCAGCAACCGGCGGGGCCGCACAGATACGCAGTATTTT. J is TRBJ2-3 and V is TRBV5-1; TRBD2 is a possible D gene (6 bases). The CDR3 has 14 residues. V lost 6 bases to trimming and J lost 1 base, with 12 bases between them. CDR1 and CDR2 (germline): SGHRS, YFSETQ. Filled out from reference TRBV5-1 and TRBJ2-3, the complete variable domain reads KAGVTQTPRYLIKTRGQQVTLSCSPISGHRSVSWYQQTPGQGLQFLFEYFSETQRNKGNFPGRFSGRQFSNSRSEMNVSTLELGDSALYLCASNRRGRTDTQYFGPGTRLTVL.

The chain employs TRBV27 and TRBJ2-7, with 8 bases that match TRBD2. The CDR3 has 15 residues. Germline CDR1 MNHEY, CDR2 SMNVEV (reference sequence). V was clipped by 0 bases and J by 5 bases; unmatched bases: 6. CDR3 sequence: CASSLSPRGLDEQYF. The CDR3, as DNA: TGTGCCAGCAGTTTATCCCCCAGGGGACTAGACGAGCAGTACTTC.

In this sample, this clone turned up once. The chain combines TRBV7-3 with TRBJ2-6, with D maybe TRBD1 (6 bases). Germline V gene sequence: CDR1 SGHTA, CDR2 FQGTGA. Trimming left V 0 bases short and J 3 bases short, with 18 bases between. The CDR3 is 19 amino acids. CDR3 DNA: TGTGCCAGCAGCTTAACGATAGGGACACCGTGGGGTGGGGCCAACGTCCTGACTTTC. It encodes CASSLTIGTPWGGANVLTF.

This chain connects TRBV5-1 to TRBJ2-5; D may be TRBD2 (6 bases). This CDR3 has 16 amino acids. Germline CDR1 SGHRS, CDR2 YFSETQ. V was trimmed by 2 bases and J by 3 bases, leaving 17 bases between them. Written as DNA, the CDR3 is TGCGCCAGCAGCTTTGGAGGGCAGGTCCTCAAAGAGACCCAGTACTTC. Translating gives CASSFGGQVLKETQYF.

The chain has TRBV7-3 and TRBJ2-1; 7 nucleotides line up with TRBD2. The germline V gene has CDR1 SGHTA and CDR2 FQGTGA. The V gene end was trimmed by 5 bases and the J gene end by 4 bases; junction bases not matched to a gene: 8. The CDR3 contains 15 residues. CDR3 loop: CASSPGRGVYNEQFF. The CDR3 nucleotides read TGTGCCAGCAGCCCGGGCCGGGGGGTATACAATGAGCAGTTCTTC.

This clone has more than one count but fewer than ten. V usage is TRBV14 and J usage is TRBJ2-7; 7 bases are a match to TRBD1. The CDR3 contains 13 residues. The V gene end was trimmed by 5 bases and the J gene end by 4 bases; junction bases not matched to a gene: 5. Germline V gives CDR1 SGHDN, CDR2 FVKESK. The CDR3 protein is CASSVKGAYEQYF. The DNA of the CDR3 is TGTGCCAGCAGCGTAAAGGGGGCGTACGAGCAGTACTTC.

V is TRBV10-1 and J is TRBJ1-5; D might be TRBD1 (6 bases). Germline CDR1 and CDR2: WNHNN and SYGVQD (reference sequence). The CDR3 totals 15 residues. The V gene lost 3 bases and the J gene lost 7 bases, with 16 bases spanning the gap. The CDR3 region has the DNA TGCGCCAGCAGTGAAGCAGGGGAAAGGGGACAGCCCCAGCATTTT. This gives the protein CASSEAGERGQPQHF.

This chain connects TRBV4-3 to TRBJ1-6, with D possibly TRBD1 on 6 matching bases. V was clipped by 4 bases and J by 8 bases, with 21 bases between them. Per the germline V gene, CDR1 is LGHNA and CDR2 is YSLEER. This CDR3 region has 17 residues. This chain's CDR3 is CASSRAYRTADHSPLHF. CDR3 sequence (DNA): TGCGCCAGCAGCCGAGCATACCGGACAGCCGATCATTCACCCCTCCACTTT.

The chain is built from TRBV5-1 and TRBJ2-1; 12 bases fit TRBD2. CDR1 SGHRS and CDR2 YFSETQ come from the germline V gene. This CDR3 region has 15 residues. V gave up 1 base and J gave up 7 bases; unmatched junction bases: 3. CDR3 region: CASSLIGTSGNEQFF. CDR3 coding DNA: TGCGCCAGCAGCTTGATCGGGACTAGCGGGAATGAGCAGTTCTTC.

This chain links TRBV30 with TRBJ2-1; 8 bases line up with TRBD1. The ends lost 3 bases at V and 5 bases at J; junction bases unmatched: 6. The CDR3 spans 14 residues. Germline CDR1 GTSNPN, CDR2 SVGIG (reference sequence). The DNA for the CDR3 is TGTGCCTGGAGGGGGACAGGAATGAACAATGAGCAGTTCTTC. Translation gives CAWRGTGMNNEQFF.

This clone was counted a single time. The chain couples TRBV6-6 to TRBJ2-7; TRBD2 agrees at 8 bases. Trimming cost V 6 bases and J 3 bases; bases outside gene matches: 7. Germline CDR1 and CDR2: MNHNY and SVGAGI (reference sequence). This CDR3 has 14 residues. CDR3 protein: CASRRDGGDYEQYF. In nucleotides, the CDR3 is TGTGCCAGCAGACGCGACGGGGGGGACTACGAGCAGTACTTC.